The rows below give T cell receptor beta chains drawn from one sample of a study of T-cell reconstitution after alpha-beta-depleted transplantation in children. Each CDR3 protein gets one entry after TCRdb re-called the PCR reads with MiXCR. Of hundreds of thousands of distinct CDR3 sequences listed, approximately 10% are singletons. The source was PBMCs from the stem cell graft donor, collected from the stem cell graft. The receptor source for this set is a human donor who donated a stem cell graft to a child with acute lymphoblastic leukemia. CDR3s include the opening cysteine and the closing phenylalanine or tryptophan. Each record gives: clone size, V gene, J gene, D gene, CDR3 length, CDR3 DNA, CDR3 protein. D genes are given only for firm matches. For some rows the clone size is stated as once, few or many, or as a class when expanded; others skip it.

clone_size: NA; v_call: TRBV9; j_call: TRBJ2-1; d_call: NA; cdr3_length: 14; cdr3_nt: TGTGCCAGCAGCGGAAACCCAGGGGAAATGAAGCAGTTCTTC; cdr3_aa: CASSGNPGEMKQFF
clone_size: few; v_call: TRBV12-3/TRBV12-4; j_call: TRBJ1-5; d_call: TRBD1; cdr3_length: 14; cdr3_nt: TGTGCCAGCAGGGGACAGCCCTTCAATCAGCCCCAGCATTTT; cdr3_aa: CASRGQPFNQPQHF
clone_size: many; v_call: TRBV7-9; j_call: TRBJ2-3; d_call: NA; cdr3_length: 15; cdr3_nt: TGTGCCAGCAGCCCAGAAACCCCTTCCGGAGATACGCAGTATTTT; cdr3_aa: CASSPETPSGDTQYF
clone_size: few; v_call: TRBV6-1; j_call: TRBJ1-2; d_call: NA; cdr3_length: 16; cdr3_nt: TGTGCCAGCAGTGAAGCATGGGGGGGAGAGAACTATGGCTACACCTTC; cdr3_aa: CASSEAWGGENYGYTF
clone_size: many; v_call: TRBV10-1; j_call: TRBJ2-6; d_call: NA; cdr3_length: 17; cdr3_nt: TGCGCCAGCAGTGAGAACAGGGGAGGCTCTGGGGCCAACGTCCTGACTTTC; cdr3_aa: CASSENRGGSGANVLTF
clone_size: many; v_call: TRBV5-1; j_call: TRBJ2-1; d_call: NA; cdr3_length: 14; cdr3_nt: TGCGCCAGCAGCCCGGACATAGCCTACAATGAGCAGTTCTTC; cdr3_aa: CASSPDIAYNEQFF
clone_size: NA; v_call: TRBV5-1; j_call: TRBJ1-2; d_call: NA; cdr3_length: 14; cdr3_nt: TGCGCCAGCAGCTTGGCCTCAGGATCTGGTGGCTACACCTTC; cdr3_aa: CASSLASGSGGYTF
clone_size: many; v_call: TRBV5-1; j_call: TRBJ2-3; d_call: TRBD2; cdr3_length: 16; cdr3_nt: TGCGCCAGCAGCCCGGATAGCGGGGCTAGCACAGATACGCAGTATTTT; cdr3_aa: CASSPDSGASTDTQYF
clone_size: few; v_call: TRBV7-2; j_call: TRBJ2-7; d_call: NA; cdr3_length: 15; cdr3_nt: TGTGCCAGCAGCTTATTTCCCTCGAGCTCCTACGAGCAGTACTTC; cdr3_aa: CASSLFPSSSYEQYF
clone_size: many; v_call: TRBV9; j_call: TRBJ2-7; d_call: NA; cdr3_length: 15; cdr3_nt: TGTGCCAGCAGCGTAGGAGGGACTCTCTCCTACGAGCAGTACTTC; cdr3_aa: CASSVGGTLSYEQYF
clone_size: many; v_call: TRBV20-1; j_call: TRBJ2-7; d_call: TRBD1; cdr3_length: 12; cdr3_nt: TGCAGTGGCGCGGACAGGGCATACGAGCAGTACTTC; cdr3_aa: CSGADRAYEQYF
clone_size: NA; v_call: TRBV7-9; j_call: TRBJ2-7; d_call: NA; cdr3_length: 15; cdr3_nt: TGTGCCAGCAGCTTCTGGGAAGTAGGGACCTACGAGCAGTACTTC; cdr3_aa: CASSFWEVGTYEQYF
clone_size: many; v_call: TRBV6-5; j_call: TRBJ1-4; d_call: NA; cdr3_length: 14; cdr3_nt: TGTGCCAGCAGACCCACAGGGTATAATGAAAAACTGTTTTTT; cdr3_aa: CASRPTGYNEKLFF
clone_size: many; v_call: TRBV18; j_call: TRBJ2-7; d_call: NA; cdr3_length: 15; cdr3_nt: TGTGCCAGCTCACCACCGATGGGTAAGGAGAACGAGCAGTACTTC; cdr3_aa: CASSPPMGKENEQYF
clone_size: many; v_call: TRBV29-1; j_call: TRBJ1-4; d_call: NA; cdr3_length: 13; cdr3_nt: TGCAGCGGGAAAGATAACACCAATGAAAAACTGTTTTTT; cdr3_aa: CSGKDNTNEKLFF
clone_size: NA; v_call: TRBV4-2; j_call: TRBJ2-1; d_call: NA; cdr3_length: 14; cdr3_nt: TGTGCCAGCAGCCAGCCTACGGTGGGCAATGAGCAGTTCTTC; cdr3_aa: CASSQPTVGNEQFF
clone_size: few; v_call: TRBV7-2; j_call: TRBJ1-1; d_call: NA; cdr3_length: 14; cdr3_nt: TGTGCCAGCAGCCGAGGACACCAGAACACTGAAGCTTTCTTT; cdr3_aa: CASSRGHQNTEAFF
clone_size: few; v_call: TRBV25-1; j_call: TRBJ1-4; d_call: NA; cdr3_length: 15; cdr3_nt: TGTGCCAGCAGGGGGAAGGGGGAAGGGAATGAAAAACTGTTTTTT; cdr3_aa: CASRGKGEGNEKLFF
clone_size: NA; v_call: TRBV6-2/TRBV6-3; j_call: TRBJ1-2; d_call: NA; cdr3_length: 14; cdr3_nt: TGTGCCAGCAGTTACCACGGGGAGAACTATGGCTACACCTTC; cdr3_aa: CASSYHGENYGYTF
clone_size: many; v_call: TRBV5-1; j_call: TRBJ2-4; d_call: TRBD1; cdr3_length: 15; cdr3_nt: TGCGCCAGCAGCCTAGGGGACAGGGAGGAAAACATTCAGTACTTC; cdr3_aa: CASSLGDREENIQYF
clone_size: many; v_call: TRBV7-9; j_call: TRBJ2-3; d_call: NA; cdr3_length: 15; cdr3_nt: TGTGCCAGCAGCTCCGAATGGCCCCGAGGAGATACGCAGTATTTT; cdr3_aa: CASSSEWPRGDTQYF
clone_size: NA; v_call: TRBV11-2; j_call: TRBJ2-3; d_call: TRBD1; cdr3_length: 16; cdr3_nt: TGTGCCAGCAGCTTGATGACAGGGTTGGGCACAGATACGCAGTATTTT; cdr3_aa: CASSLMTGLGTDTQYF
clone_size: many; v_call: TRBV24-1; j_call: TRBJ2-5; d_call: NA; cdr3_length: 16; cdr3_nt: TGTGCCACCAGTGATCCCGCGTTGGCAGCGCAAGAGACCCAGTACTTC; cdr3_aa: CATSDPALAAQETQYF
clone_size: NA; v_call: TRBV27; j_call: TRBJ2-1; d_call: TRBD2; cdr3_length: 16; cdr3_nt: TGTGCCAGCAGTCCCCAGACTAGCGGGGGGGCAAATGAGCAGTTCTTC; cdr3_aa: CASSPQTSGGANEQFF
clone_size: NA; v_call: TRBV12-3/TRBV12-4; j_call: TRBJ1-3; d_call: TRBD1; cdr3_length: 13; cdr3_nt: TGTGCCAGCAGTACCGGGACAGAAGACACCATATATTTT; cdr3_aa: CASSTGTEDTIYF
clone_size: few; v_call: TRBV11-2; j_call: TRBJ1-4; d_call: TRBD1; cdr3_length: 14; cdr3_nt: TGTGCCAGCAGCTTTTTGTCAGGGGGAGGAGATCTGTTTTTT; cdr3_aa: CASSFLSGGGDLFF
clone_size: many; v_call: TRBV7-6; j_call: TRBJ2-3; d_call: TRBD2; cdr3_length: 15; cdr3_nt: TGTGCCAGCACCTCACTAGCGGGGGTAGGAGATACGCAGTATTTT; cdr3_aa: CASTSLAGVGDTQYF
clone_size: few; v_call: TRBV30; j_call: TRBJ1-2; d_call: NA; cdr3_length: 13; cdr3_nt: TGTGCCTGGAGTTACAGGGTAGGAGGGGGCTACACCTTC; cdr3_aa: CAWSYRVGGGYTF
clone_size: many; v_call: TRBV20-1; j_call: TRBJ1-6; d_call: NA; cdr3_length: 14; cdr3_nt: TGCAGTGCTAGAACAGAAACTAATAATTCACCCCTCCACTTT; cdr3_aa: CSARTETNNSPLHF
clone_size: many; v_call: TRBV20-1; j_call: TRBJ2-5; d_call: TRBD2; cdr3_length: 13; cdr3_nt: TGCAGTGCAAGGAGCGGGGGCGCGAAGACCCAGTACTTC; cdr3_aa: CSARSGGAKTQYF
clone_size: NA; v_call: TRBV20-1; j_call: TRBJ2-4; d_call: NA; cdr3_length: 13; cdr3_nt: TGCAGTGGAAGAACAGGTGCAAAAAACATTCAGTACTTC; cdr3_aa: CSGRTGAKNIQYF
clone_size: many; v_call: TRBV5-5; j_call: TRBJ1-5; d_call: NA; cdr3_length: 15; cdr3_nt: TGTGCCAGCAGCTTCGGTCCGGGATCAAATCAGCCCCAGCATTTT; cdr3_aa: CASSFGPGSNQPQHF
clone_size: many; v_call: TRBV12-3/TRBV12-4; j_call: TRBJ1-1; d_call: NA; cdr3_length: 11; cdr3_nt: TGTGCCAGCAGTTCGGACAGTGAAGCTTTCTTT; cdr3_aa: CASSSDSEAFF
clone_size: many; v_call: TRBV5-1; j_call: TRBJ2-3; d_call: NA; cdr3_length: 18; cdr3_nt: TGCGCCAGCAGCTTAGGGACGCTCCTAGTGAGGATCACAGATACGCAGTATTTT; cdr3_aa: CASSLGTLLVRITDTQYF
clone_size: NA; v_call: TRBV27; j_call: TRBJ1-1; d_call: TRBD1; cdr3_length: 15; cdr3_nt: TGTGCCAGCAGTTCCAGACAGGGGAGGAACACTGAAGCTTTCTTT; cdr3_aa: CASSSRQGRNTEAFF
clone_size: NA; v_call: TRBV7-9; j_call: TRBJ2-1; d_call: NA; cdr3_length: 11; cdr3_nt: TGTGCCAGCAGCCCACAGTATGAGCAGTTCTTC; cdr3_aa: CASSPQYEQFF
clone_size: many; v_call: TRBV12-3/TRBV12-4; j_call: TRBJ2-7; d_call: TRBD1; cdr3_length: 11; cdr3_nt: TGTGCCAGCAGCCCGGGGACAGATCCAAACTTC; cdr3_aa: CASSPGTDPNF
clone_size: many; v_call: TRBV15; j_call: TRBJ2-5; d_call: NA; cdr3_length: 15; cdr3_nt: TGTGCCACCAGCAGAGACATTGCACAGCGAGAGACCCAGTACTTC; cdr3_aa: CATSRDIAQRETQYF
clone_size: many; v_call: TRBV13; j_call: TRBJ2-1; d_call: TRBD2; cdr3_length: 15; cdr3_nt: TGTGCCAGCAGCTCCCAGGAGCGGGGGTACAATGAGCAGTTCTTC; cdr3_aa: CASSSQERGYNEQFF
clone_size: many; v_call: TRBV10-3; j_call: TRBJ2-1; d_call: NA; cdr3_length: 11; cdr3_nt: TGTGCCATCAGGGTTGGCAATGAGCAGTTCTTC; cdr3_aa: CAIRVGNEQFF
clone_size: many; v_call: TRBV5-1; j_call: TRBJ1-4; d_call: TRBD1; cdr3_length: 16; cdr3_nt: TGCGCCAGCAGCTCCGGGACAGGGTCCGCTAATGAAAAACTGTTTTTT; cdr3_aa: CASSSGTGSANEKLFF
clone_size: many; v_call: TRBV20-1; j_call: TRBJ1-1; d_call: NA; cdr3_length: 14; cdr3_nt: TGCAGTGCTACCCACACAGGGACGAACACTGAAGCTTTCTTT; cdr3_aa: CSATHTGTNTEAFF
clone_size: many; v_call: TRBV15; j_call: TRBJ1-2; d_call: TRBD1; cdr3_length: 13; cdr3_nt: TGTGCCACCAGCAGAGCCGGGACAGCCGGCTACACCTTC; cdr3_aa: CATSRAGTAGYTF
clone_size: many; v_call: TRBV29-1; j_call: TRBJ2-5; d_call: NA; cdr3_length: 14; cdr3_nt: TGCAGCGTACGGGACACCCTCTCCCAAGAGACCCAGTACTTC; cdr3_aa: CSVRDTLSQETQYF
clone_size: NA; v_call: TRBV7-2; j_call: TRBJ1-4; d_call: TRBD1; cdr3_length: 15; cdr3_nt: TGTGCCAGCAGGCGACAGGGAGGTGCTAATGAAAAACTGTTTTTT; cdr3_aa: CASRRQGGANEKLFF
clone_size: NA; v_call: TRBV12-5; j_call: TRBJ1-2; d_call: TRBD1; cdr3_length: 16; cdr3_nt: TGTGCTAGTGGTTCGCCCCGGGACAGGGGAAAATGGGGCTACACCTTC; cdr3_aa: CASGSPRDRGKWGYTF
clone_size: NA; v_call: TRBV28; j_call: TRBJ1-2; d_call: NA; cdr3_length: 13; cdr3_nt: TGTGCCAGCGTCGGACTTACAAACTATGGCTACACCTTC; cdr3_aa: CASVGLTNYGYTF
clone_size: NA; v_call: TRBV12-3/TRBV12-4; j_call: TRBJ2-5; d_call: NA; cdr3_length: 15; cdr3_nt: TGTGCCAGCAGTCCCTCGAGTCGGGGGCTGGAGACCCAGTACTTC; cdr3_aa: CASSPSSRGLETQYF
clone_size: few; v_call: TRBV20-1; j_call: TRBJ2-1; d_call: TRBD2; cdr3_length: 15; cdr3_nt: TGCAGTGCTAGGTCCGGGACTAGCGGCTACAATGAGCAGTTCTTC; cdr3_aa: CSARSGTSGYNEQFF
clone_size: NA; v_call: TRBV6-6; j_call: TRBJ1-5; d_call: NA; cdr3_length: 13; cdr3_nt: TGTGCCAGCAGCCCTAGAACCAATCAGCCCCAGCATTTT; cdr3_aa: CASSPRTNQPQHF
clone_size: NA; v_call: TRBV2; j_call: TRBJ2-6; d_call: TRBD1; cdr3_length: 18; cdr3_nt: TGTGCCAGCAGTGCTAGGGACAGAAGAAGCTCTGGGGCCAACGTCCTGACTTTC; cdr3_aa: CASSARDRRSSGANVLTF
clone_size: NA; v_call: TRBV25-1; j_call: TRBJ2-3; d_call: TRBD2; cdr3_length: 14; cdr3_nt: TGTGCCAGCACGGGCGGGGGGCTCGCCGATACGCAGTATTTT; cdr3_aa: CASTGGGLADTQYF
clone_size: many; v_call: TRBV11-1; j_call: TRBJ2-1; d_call: TRBD1; cdr3_length: 17; cdr3_nt: TGTGCCAGCAGCCCACTACAGGGGACCCCGGGATACAATGAGCAGTTCTTC; cdr3_aa: CASSPLQGTPGYNEQFF
clone_size: NA; v_call: TRBV3-1; j_call: TRBJ1-3; d_call: NA; cdr3_length: 15; cdr3_nt: TGTGCCAGCAGCTTCACCCACAACTCTGGAAACACCATATATTTT; cdr3_aa: CASSFTHNSGNTIYF
clone_size: NA; v_call: TRBV6-4; j_call: TRBJ1-2; d_call: NA; cdr3_length: 11; cdr3_nt: TGTGCCAGCAGTGAGGTCTATGGCTACACCTTC; cdr3_aa: CASSEVYGYTF